The clone carrying this T cell receptor (beta chain) occurred a few times. Its antigen is not known. CDR1 SEHNR and CDR2 FQNEAQ come from the germline V gene (reference sequence). CDR3 length: 15 amino acids. The V gene lost 2 bases and the J gene lost 7 bases, with 15 bases spanning the gap. The entry originates in a study of cytomegalovirus exposure and HLA in healthy donors. This PCR relied on a set of 60 Vbeta primers and 13 Jbeta primers. Generated by immunoSEQ multiplex PCR, the TCRdb table keeps only in-frame clones and is missing some. This table has 95,000 to 100,000 clones, more than 70% appearing once. Points from the study as a whole: Sequencing likely produced, as an artifact, a cluster of highly shared sequence variants. Altogether, 150 to 200 TCR beta chains were recorded as cytomegalovirus-associated.

The chain has TRBV7-9 and TRBJ2-1, with D perhaps TRBD2 (6 bases). The sequenced material came from PBMCs. This clonotype originated in a man aged 25-40 years in good health and CMV-seronegative. CDR3 loop: CASSLRRGSVNEQFF. The CDR3 nucleotides are TGTGCCAGCAGCTTACGGCGGGGTTCTGTGAATGAGCAGTTCTTC.